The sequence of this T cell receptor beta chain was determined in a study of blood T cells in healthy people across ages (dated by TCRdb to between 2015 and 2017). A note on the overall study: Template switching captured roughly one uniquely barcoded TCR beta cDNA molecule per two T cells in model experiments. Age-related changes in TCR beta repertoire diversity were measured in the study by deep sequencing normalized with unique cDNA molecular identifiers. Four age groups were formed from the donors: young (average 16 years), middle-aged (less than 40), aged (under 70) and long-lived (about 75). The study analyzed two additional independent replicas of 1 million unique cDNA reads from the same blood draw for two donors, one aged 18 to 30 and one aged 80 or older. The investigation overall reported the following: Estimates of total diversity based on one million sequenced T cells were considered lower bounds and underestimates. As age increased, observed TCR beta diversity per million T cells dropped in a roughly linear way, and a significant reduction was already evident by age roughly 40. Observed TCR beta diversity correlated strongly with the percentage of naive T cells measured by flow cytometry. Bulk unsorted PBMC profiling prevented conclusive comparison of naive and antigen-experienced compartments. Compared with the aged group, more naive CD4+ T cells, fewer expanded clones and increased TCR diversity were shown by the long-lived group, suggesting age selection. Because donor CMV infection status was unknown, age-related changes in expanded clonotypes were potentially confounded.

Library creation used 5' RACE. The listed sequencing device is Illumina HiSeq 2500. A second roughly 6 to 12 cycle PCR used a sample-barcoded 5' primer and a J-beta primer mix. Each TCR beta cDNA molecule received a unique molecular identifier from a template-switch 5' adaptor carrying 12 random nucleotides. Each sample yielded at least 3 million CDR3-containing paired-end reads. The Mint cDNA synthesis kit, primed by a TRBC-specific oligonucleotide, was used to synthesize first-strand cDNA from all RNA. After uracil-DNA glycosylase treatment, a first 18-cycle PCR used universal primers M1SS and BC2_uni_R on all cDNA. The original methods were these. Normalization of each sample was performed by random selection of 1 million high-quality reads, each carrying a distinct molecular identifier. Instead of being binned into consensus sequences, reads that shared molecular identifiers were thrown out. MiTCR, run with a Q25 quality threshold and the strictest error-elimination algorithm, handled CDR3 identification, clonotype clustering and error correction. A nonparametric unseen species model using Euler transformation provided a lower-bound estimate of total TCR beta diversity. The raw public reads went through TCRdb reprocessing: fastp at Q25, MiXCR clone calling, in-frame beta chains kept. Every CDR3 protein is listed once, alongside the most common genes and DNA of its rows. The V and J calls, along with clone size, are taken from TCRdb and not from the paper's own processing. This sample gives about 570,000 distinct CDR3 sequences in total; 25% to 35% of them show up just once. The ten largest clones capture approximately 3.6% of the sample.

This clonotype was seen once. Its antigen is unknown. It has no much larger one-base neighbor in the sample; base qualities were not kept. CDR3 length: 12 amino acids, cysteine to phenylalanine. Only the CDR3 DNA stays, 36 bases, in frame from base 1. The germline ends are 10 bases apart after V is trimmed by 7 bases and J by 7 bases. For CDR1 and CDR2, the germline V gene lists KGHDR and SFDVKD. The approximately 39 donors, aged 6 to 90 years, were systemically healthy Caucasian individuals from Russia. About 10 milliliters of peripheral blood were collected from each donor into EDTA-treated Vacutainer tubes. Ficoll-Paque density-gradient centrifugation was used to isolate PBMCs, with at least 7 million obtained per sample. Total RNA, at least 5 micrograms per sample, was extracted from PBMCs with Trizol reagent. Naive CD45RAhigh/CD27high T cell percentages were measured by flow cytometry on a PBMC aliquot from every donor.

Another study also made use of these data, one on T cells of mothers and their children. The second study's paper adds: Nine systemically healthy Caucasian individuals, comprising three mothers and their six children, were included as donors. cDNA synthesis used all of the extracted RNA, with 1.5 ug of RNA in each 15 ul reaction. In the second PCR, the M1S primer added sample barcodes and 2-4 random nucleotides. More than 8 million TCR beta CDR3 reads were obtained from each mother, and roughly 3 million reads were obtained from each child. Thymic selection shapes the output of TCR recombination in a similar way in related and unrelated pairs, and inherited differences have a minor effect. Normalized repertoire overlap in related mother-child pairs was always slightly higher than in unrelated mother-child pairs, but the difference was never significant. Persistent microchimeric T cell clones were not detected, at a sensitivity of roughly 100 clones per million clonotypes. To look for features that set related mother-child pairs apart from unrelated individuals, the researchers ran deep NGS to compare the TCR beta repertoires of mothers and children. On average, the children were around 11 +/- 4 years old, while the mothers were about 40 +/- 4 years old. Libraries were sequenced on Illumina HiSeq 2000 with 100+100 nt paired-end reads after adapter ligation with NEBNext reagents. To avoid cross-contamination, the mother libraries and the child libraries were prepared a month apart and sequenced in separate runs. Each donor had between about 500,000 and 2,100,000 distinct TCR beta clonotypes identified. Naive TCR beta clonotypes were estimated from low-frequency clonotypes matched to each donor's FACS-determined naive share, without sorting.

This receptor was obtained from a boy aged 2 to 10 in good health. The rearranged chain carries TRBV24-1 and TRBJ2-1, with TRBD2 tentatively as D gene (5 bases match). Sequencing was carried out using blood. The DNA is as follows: TGTGCCACCAGGGACTTTGAGAATGAGCAGTTCTTC. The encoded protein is CATRDFENEQFF.